The sample holds a few counts of the clone carrying this T cell receptor (beta chain). Antigen specificity is unknown. Sequencing of DNA taken from cultured CD4+ T cells relied on the Oncomine TCR Beta short-read assay. From the PCR reads, TCRdb called clonotypes with MiXCR, one entry per CDR3 protein. The sample has about 20,000 distinct CDR3 sequences; around half are singletons. This sample's treatment: roughly 11-day PBMC culture with coronavirus spike peptide pools or control peptides (ViraFEST assay). This sample is part of a study of vaccination and CD4 T cells after COVID-19. Study-level findings and limits: A median 86.3% of convalescent patients' SARS-CoV-2-reactive clones emerged only after vaccination. The researchers studied relatively few convalescent patients and omitted early post-infection timepoints.

The V gene's germline CDR1 is LNHNV and CDR2 YYDKDF (reference sequence). The J segment lost 5 bases and the V segment lost 1 base, leaving 2 bases of the junction unmatched. The CDR3 loop spans 14 amino acids. The sequenced sample was CD4+ T cells from blood, cultured in vitro. The sequence derives from a human donor who had recovered from COVID-19. The chain employs TRBV15 and TRBJ2-3; 8 bases are a match to TRBD2. The CDR3 DNA sequence: TGTGCCACCAGCAGAGTTAGCGGGATAGATACGCAGTATTTT. Protein product: CATSRVSGIDTQYF. Drawing the rest from reference TRBV15 and TRBJ2-3, the complete variable domain is DAMVIQNPRYQVTQFGKPVTLSCSQTLNHNVMYWYQQKSSQAPKLLFHYYDKDFNNEADTPDNFQSRRPNTSFCFLDIRSPGLGDTAMYLCATSRVSGIDTQYFGPGTRLTVL.